This T cell receptor (beta chain) came from a study of cytomegalovirus exposure and HLA in healthy donors. Trimming shortened V by 0 bases and J by 10 bases, and 8 bases separated the two germline ends. Germline assignment: CDR1 SGDLS and CDR2 YYNGEE. The CDR3 has 12 amino acids. This PCR relied on a set of 60 Vbeta primers and 13 Jbeta primers. Sequencing used immunoSEQ multiplex PCR; TCRdb keeps in-frame clones, though not all of them. The table includes over 150,000 clones, 55% to 70% detected once. The chain has TRBV9 and TRBJ2-1, with D possibly matching TRBD1 (6 bases). This sequence was found in a woman aged 40 to 50 in good health and CMV-seropositive. Source material: PBMCs. The CDR3 DNA reads as TGTGCCAGCAGCGTAGATAGGGGGGAGCAGTTCTTC. Translation gives CASSVDRGEQFF.